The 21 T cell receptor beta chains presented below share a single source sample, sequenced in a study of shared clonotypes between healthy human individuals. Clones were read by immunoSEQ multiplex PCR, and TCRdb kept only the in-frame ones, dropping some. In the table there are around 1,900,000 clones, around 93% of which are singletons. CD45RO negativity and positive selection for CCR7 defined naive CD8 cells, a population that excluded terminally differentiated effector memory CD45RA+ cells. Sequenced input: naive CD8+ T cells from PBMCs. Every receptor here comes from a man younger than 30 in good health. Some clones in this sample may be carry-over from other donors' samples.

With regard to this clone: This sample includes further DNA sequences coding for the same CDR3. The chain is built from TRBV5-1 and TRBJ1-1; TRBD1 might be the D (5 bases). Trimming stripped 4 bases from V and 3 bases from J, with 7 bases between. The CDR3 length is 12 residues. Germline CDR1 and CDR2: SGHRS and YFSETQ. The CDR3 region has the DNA TGCGCCAGCAGCGCGGGGGACACTGAAGCTTTCTTT. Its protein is CASSAGDTEAFF. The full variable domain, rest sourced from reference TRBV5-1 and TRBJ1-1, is KAGVTQTPRYLIKTRGQQVTLSCSPISGHRSVSWYQQTPGQGLQFLFEYFSETQRNKGNFPGRFSGRQFSNSRSEMNVSTLELGDSALYLCASSAGDTEAFFGQGTRLTVV.

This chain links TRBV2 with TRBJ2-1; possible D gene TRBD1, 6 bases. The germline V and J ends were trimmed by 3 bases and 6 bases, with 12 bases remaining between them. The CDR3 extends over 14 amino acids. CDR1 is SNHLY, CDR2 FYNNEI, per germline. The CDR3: CASSDRLGGNEQFF. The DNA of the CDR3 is TGTGCCAGCAGTGACCGTTTAGGGGGCAATGAGCAGTTCTTC.

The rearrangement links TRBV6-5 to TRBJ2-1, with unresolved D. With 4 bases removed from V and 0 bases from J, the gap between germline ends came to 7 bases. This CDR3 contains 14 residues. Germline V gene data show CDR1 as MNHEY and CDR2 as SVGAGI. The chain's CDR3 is CASSFSTSYNEQFF. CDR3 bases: TGTGCCAGCAGTTTCTCAACCTCCTACAATGAGCAGTTCTTC.

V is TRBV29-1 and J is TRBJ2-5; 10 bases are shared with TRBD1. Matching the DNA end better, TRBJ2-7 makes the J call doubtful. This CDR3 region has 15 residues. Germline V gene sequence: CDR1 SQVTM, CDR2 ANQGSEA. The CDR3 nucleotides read TGCAGCGTTGAAGGGGGACAGGGGACCTCCTACGAGCAGTACTTC. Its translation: CSVEGGQGTSYEQYF.

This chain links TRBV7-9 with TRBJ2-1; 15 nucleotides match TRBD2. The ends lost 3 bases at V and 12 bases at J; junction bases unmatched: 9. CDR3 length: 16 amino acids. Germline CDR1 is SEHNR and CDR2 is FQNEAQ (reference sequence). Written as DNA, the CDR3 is TGTGCCAGCAGCTTCTTACCGGGACTAGCGGGAGGTTGGCAGTTCTTC. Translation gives CASSFLPGLAGGWQFF.

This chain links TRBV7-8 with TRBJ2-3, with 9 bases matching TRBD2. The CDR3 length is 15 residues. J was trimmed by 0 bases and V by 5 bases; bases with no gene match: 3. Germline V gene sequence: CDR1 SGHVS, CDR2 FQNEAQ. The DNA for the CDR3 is TGTGCCAGCAGCCCTAGCGGGGTTAGCACAGATACGCAGTATTTT. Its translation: CASSPSGVSTDTQYF.

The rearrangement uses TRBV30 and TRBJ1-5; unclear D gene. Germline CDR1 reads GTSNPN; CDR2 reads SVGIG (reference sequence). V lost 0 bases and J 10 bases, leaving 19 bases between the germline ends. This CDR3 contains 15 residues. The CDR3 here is CAWSVATGPDFPQHF. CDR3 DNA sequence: TGTGCCTGGAGTGTAGCAACCGGACCCGATTTTCCCCAGCATTTT.

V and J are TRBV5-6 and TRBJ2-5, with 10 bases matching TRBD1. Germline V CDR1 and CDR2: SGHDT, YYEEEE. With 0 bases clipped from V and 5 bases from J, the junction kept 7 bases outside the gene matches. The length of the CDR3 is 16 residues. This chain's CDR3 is CASSLVPTGGGETQYF. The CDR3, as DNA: TGTGCCAGCAGCTTGGTTCCGACAGGGGGCGGTGAGACCCAGTACTTC.

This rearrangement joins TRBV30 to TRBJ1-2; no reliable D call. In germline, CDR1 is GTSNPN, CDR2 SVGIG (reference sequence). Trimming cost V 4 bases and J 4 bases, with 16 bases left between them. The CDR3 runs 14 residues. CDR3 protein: CAWIRTGVFYGYTF. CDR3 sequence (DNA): TGTGCCTGGATCAGGACGGGAGTCTTCTATGGCTACACCTTC.

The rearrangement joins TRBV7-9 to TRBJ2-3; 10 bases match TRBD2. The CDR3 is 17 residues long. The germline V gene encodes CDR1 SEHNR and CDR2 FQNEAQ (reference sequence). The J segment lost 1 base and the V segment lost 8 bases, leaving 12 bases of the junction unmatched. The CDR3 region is CASVGASGSRGTDTQYF. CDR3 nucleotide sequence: TGTGCCAGCGTCGGGGCTAGCGGGAGTCGGGGCACAGATACGCAGTATTTT.

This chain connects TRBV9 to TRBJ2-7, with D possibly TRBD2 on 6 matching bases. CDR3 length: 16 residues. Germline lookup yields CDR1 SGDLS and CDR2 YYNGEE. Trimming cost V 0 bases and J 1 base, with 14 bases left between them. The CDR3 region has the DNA TGTGCCAGCAGCGTAGGTAGGTCTAGCGAATCCTACGAGCAGTACTTC. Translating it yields CASSVGRSSESYEQYF.

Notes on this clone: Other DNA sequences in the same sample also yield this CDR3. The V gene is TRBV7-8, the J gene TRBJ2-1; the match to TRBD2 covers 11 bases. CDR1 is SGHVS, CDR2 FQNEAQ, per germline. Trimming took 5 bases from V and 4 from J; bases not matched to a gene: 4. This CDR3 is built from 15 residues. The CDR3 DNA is TGTGCCAGCAGCCCACTAGCGGGAGCTTACAATGAGCAGTTCTTC. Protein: CASSPLAGAYNEQFF.

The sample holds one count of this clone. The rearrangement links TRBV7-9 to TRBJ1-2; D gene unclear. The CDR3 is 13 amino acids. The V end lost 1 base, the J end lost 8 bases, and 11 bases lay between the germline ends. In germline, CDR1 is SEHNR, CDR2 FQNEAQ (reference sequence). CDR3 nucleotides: TGTGCCAGCAGCTTAGAAAGTCGTGGGGGCTACACCTTC. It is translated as CASSLESRGGYTF.

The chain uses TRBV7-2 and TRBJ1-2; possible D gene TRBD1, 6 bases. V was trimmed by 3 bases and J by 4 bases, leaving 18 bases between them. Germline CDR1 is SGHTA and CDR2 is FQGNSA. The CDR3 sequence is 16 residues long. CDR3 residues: CASSFQDSPVGYGYTF. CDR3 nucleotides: TGTGCCAGCAGCTTCCAGGACAGCCCGGTCGGCTATGGCTACACCTTC.

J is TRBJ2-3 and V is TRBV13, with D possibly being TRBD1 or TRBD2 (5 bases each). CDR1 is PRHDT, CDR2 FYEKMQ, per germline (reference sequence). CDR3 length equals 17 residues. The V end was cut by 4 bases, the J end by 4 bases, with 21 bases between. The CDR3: CASSSTRAHGVPDTQYF. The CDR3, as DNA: TGTGCCAGCAGCTCAACCAGGGCCCACGGGGTCCCAGATACGCAGTATTTT.

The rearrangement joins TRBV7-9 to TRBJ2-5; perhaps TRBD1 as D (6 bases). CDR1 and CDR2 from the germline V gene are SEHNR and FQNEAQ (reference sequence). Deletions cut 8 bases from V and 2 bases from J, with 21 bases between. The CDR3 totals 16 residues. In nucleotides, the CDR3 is TGTGCCAGCTCTCCCACGCCGGGACACGGGCAAGAGACCCAGTACTTC. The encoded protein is CASSPTPGHGQETQYF.

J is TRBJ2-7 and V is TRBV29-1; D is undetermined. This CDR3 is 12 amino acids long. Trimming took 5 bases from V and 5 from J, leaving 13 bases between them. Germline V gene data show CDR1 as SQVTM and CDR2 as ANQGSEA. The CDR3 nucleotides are TGCAGCGTTAAAGGACCCAGCCACGAGCAGTACTTC. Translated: CSVKGPSHEQYF.

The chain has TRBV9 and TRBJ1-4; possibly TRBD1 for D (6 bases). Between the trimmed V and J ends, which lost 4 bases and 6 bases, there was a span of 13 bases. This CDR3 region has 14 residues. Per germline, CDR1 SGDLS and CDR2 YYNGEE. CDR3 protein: CASSRGGQDEKLFF. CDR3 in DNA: TGTGCCAGCAGCCGAGGGGGGCAGGATGAAAAACTGTTTTTT.

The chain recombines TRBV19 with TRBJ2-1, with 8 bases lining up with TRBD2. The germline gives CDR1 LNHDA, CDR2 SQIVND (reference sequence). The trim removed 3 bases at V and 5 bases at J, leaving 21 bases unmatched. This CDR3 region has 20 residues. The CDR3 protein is CASSISSGRALISRDNEQFF. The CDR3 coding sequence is TGTGCCAGTAGTATTTCGTCCGGGAGGGCTTTAATAAGTAGGGACAATGAGCAGTTCTTC.

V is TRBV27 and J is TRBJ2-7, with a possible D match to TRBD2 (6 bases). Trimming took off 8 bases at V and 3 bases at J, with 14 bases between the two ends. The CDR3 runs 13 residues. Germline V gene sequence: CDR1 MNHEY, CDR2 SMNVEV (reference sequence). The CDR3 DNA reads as TGTGCCAGCGGTCTGGGACTCGGCTACGAGCAGTACTTC. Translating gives CASGLGLGYEQYF.

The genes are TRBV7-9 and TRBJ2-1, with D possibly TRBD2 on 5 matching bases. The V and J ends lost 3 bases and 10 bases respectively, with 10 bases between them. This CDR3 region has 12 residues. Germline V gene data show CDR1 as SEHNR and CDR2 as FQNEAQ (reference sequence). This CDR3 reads CASSFGPGEQFF. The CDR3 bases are TGTGCCAGCAGCTTCGGACCGGGGGAGCAGTTCTTC.